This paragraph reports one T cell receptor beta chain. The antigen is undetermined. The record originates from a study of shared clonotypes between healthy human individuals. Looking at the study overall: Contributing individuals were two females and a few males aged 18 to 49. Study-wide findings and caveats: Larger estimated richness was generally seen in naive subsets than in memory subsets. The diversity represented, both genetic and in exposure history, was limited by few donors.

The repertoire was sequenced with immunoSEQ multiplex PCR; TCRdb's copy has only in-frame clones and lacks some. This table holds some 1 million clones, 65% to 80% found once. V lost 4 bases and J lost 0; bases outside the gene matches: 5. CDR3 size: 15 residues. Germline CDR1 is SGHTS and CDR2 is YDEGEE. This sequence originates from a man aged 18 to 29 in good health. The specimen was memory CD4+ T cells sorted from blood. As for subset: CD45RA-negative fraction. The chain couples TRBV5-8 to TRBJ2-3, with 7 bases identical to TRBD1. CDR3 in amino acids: CASSPRQGSTDTQYF. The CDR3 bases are TGTGCCAGCAGCCCAAGACAGGGTAGCACAGATACGCAGTATTTT.